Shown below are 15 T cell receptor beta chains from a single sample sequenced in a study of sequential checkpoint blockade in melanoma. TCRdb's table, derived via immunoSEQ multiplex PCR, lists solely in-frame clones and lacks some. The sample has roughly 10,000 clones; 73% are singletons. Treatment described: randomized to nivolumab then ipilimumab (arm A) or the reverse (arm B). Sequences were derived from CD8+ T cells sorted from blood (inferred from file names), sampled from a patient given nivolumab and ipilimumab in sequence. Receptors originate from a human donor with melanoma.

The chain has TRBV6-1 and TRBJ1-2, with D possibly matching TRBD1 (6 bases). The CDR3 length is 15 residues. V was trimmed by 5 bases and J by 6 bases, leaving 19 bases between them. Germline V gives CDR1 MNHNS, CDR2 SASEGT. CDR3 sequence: CASSSRTEGYDGYTF. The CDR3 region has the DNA TGTGCCAGCAGTTCCCGGACAGAGGGTTATGATGGCTACACCTTC.

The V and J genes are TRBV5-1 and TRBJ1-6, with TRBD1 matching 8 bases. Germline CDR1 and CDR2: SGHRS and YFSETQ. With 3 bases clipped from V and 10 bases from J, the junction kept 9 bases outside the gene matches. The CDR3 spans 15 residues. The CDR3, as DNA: TGCGCCAGCAGCTCGCAACCAGGGGGCAACTCACCCCTCCACTTT. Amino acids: CASSSQPGGNSPLHF. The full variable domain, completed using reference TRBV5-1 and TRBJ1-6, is KAGVTQTPRYLIKTRGQQVTLSCSPISGHRSVSWYQQTPGQGLQFLFEYFSETQRNKGNFPGRFSGRQFSNSRSEMNVSTLELGDSALYLCASSSQPGGNSPLHFGNGTRLTVT.

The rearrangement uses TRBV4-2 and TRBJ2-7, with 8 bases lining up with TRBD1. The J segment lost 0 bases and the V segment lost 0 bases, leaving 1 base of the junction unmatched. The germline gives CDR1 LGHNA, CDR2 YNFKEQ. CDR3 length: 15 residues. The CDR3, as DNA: TGTGCCAGCAGCCAAGATACAGGGGGCTCCTACGAGCAGTACTTC. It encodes CASSQDTGGSYEQYF.

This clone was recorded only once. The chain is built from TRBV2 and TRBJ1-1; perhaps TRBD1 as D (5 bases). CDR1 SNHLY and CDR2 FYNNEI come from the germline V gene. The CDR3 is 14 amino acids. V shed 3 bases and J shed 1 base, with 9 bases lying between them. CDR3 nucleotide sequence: TGTGCCAGCAGTGAGGTAGGGGCGAACACTGAAGCTTTCTTT. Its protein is CASSEVGANTEAFF. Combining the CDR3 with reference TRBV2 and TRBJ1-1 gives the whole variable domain EPEVTQTPSHQVTQMGQEVILRCVPISNHLYFYWYRQILGQKVEFLVSFYNNEISEKSEIFDDQFSVERPDGSNFTLKIRSTKLEDSAMYFCASSEVGANTEAFFGQGTRLTVV.

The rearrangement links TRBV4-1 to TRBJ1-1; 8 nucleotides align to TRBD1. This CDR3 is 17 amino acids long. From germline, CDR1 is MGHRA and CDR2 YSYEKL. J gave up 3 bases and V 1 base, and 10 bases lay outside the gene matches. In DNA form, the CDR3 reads TGCGCCAGCAGCCAAGTCGTGGGACAGGTCGAGTACACTGAAGCTTTCTTT. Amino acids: CASSQVVGQVEYTEAFF.

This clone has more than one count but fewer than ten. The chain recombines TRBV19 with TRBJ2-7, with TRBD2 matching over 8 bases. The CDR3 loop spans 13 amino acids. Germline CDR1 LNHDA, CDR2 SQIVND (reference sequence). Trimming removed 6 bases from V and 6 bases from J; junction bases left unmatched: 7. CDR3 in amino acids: CASSYGGAGEQYF. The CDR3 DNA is TGTGCCAGTAGCTACGGGGGGGCGGGCGAGCAGTACTTC.

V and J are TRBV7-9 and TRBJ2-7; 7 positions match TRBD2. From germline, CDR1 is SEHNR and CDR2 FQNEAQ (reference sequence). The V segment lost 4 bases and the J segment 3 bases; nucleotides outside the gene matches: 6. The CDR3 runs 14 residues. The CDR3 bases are TGTGCCAGCAGCTCCCCCGGGAGGCTCTACGAGCAGTACTTC. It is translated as CASSSPGRLYEQYF.

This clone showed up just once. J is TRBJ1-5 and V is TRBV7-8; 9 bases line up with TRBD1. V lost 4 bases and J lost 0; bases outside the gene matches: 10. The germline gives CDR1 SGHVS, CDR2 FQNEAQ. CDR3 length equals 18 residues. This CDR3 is CASSSPGTGRTSNQPQHF. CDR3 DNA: TGTGCCAGCAGCTCACCCGGGACAGGGAGGACTAGCAATCAGCCCCAGCATTTT.

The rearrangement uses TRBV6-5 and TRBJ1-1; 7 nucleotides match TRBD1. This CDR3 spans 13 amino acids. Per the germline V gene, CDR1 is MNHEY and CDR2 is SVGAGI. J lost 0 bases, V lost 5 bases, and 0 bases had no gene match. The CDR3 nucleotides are TGTGCCAGCAGTGGGACAGTGAACACTGAAGCTTTCTTT. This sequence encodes CASSGTVNTEAFF.

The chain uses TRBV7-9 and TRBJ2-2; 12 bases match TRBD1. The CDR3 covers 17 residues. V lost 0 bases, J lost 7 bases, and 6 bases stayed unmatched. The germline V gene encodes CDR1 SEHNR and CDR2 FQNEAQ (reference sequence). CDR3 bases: TGTGCCAGCAGCTTAGCTCTGGGACAGGGGGCGTTCGGGGAGCTGTTTTTT. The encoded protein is CASSLALGQGAFGELFF.

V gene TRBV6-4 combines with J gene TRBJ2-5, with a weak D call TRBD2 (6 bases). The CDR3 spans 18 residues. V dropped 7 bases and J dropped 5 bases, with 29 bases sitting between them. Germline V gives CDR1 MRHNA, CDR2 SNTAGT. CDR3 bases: TGTGCCAGCATTCCACGGGGGAGGAGGGCCGAGGGTGTGGAGACCCAGTACTTC. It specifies CASIPRGRRAEGVETQYF.

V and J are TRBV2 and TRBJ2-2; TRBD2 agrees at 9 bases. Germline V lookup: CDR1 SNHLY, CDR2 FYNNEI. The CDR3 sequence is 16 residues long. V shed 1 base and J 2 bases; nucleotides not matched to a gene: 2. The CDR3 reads CASSEGTSANTGELFF. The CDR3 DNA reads TGTGCCAGCAGTGAAGGGACTAGCGCTAACACCGGGGAGCTGTTTTTT.

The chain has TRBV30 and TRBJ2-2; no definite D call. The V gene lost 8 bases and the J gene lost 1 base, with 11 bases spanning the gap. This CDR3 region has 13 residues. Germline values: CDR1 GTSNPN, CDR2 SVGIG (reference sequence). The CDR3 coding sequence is TGTGCCACCCCGCCAGGGAACACCGGGGAGCTGTTTTTT. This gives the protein CATPPGNTGELFF.

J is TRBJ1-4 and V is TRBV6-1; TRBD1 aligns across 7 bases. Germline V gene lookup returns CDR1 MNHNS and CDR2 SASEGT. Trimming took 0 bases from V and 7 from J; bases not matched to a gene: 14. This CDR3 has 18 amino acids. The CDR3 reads CASSEAGTAFLLSEKLFF. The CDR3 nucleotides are TGTGCCAGCAGTGAAGCCGGGACAGCCTTCCTCCTTAGTGAAAAACTGTTTTTT.

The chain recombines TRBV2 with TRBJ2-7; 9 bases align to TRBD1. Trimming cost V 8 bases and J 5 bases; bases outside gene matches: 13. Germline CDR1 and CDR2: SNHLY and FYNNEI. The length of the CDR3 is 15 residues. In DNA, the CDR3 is TGTGCCAGCCGCACCCGGGACAGGGCAGGCCACGAGCAGTACTTC. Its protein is CASRTRDRAGHEQYF.